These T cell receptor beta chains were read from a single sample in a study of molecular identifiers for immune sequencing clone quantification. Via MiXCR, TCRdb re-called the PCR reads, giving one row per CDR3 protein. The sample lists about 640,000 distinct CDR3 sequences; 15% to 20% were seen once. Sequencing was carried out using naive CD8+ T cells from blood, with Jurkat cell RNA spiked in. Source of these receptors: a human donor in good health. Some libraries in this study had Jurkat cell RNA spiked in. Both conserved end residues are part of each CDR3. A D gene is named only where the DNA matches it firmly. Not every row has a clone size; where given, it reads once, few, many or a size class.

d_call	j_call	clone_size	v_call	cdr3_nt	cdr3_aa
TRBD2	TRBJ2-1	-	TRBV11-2	TGTGCCAGCAGCCATACTAGCGGGGTGGACAATGAGCAGTTCTTC	CASSHTSGVDNEQFF
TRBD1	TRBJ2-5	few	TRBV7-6	TGTGCCAGCAGCTCTAAAATACCGGGACAGGTCCTTGTAGTCCCCCGAGAGACCCAGTACTTC	CASSSKIPGQVLVVPRETQYF
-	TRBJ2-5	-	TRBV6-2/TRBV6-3	TGTGCCAGCAGTTGCGCCATGGACTTTCTTACAGAGACCCAGTACTTC	CASSCAMDFLTETQYF
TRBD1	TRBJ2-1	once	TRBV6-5	TGTGCCGGCAGTTACTCTCAGAGGGGGCTGGAGCAGTTCTTC	CAGSYSQRGLEQFF
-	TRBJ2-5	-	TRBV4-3	TGCGCCAGCAGCCAAGGTGGAACAGAAGAGACCCAGTACTTC	CASSQGGTEETQYF
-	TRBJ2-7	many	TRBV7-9	TGTGCCAGCAGCGGGGGCCCCCACTACGAGCAGTACTTC	CASSGGPHYEQYF
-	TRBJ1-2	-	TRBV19	TGTGCCGGTACCCCAGGACGGACTTTCTATGGCTACACCTTC	CAGTPGRTFYGYTF
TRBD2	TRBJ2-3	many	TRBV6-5	TGTGCCAGCAGTTACATGTCCGGGGGGACAGATACGCAGTATTTT	CASSYMSGGTDTQYF
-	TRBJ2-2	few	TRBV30	TGTGCCTGGACCACCGTGGGGGAGCTGTTTTTT	CAWTTVGELFF
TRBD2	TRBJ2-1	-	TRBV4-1	TGCGCCAGCAGTCGACTAGCGGGGCCTACAAGCTCCTACAATGAGCAGTTCTTC	CASSRLAGPTSSYNEQFF
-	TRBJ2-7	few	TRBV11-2	TGTGCCAGCAGCGCGTATCAAGGGTGGGTGGGGAGCTCCTACGAGCAGTACTTC	CASSAYQGWVGSSYEQYF
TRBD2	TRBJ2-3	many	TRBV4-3	TGCGCCAGCAGCCAAGATTTGCTAGCGGGTTATACAGATACGCAGTATTTT	CASSQDLLAGYTDTQYF
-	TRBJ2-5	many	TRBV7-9	TGTGCCAGCAGCCTAACAGAAAACCAAGAGACCCAGTACTTC	CASSLTENQETQYF
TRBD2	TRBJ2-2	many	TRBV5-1	TGCGCCAGCAGCGTGACTAGCGGGAGGGCCAGCGGGGAGCTGTTTTTT	CASSVTSGRASGELFF
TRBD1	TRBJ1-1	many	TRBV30	TGTGCCCAGACGCAGGGGGACACTGAAGCTTTCTTT	CAQTQGDTEAFF
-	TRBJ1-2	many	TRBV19	TGTGCCAGTAGTCCTGATAGAGGACCTAACTATGGCTACACCTTC	CASSPDRGPNYGYTF
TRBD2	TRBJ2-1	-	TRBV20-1	TGCAGTGCTAGCTTGAGGCGGGGGGGCCTCAATGAGCAGTTCTTC	CSASLRRGGLNEQFF
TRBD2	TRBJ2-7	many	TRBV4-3	TGCGCCAGCAGCCAAGGGTACTTAGCGGGAGACTGGGAGCAGTACTTC	CASSQGYLAGDWEQYF
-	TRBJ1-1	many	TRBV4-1	TGCGCCAGCAGCCAAGACGGGGGGTGGACTGAAGCTTTCTTT	CASSQDGGWTEAFF
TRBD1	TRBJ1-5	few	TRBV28	TGTGCCAGCAGTTTCCTCGGGACAGTTAATCAGCCCCAGCATTTT	CASSFLGTVNQPQHF
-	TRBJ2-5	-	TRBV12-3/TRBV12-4	TGTGCCAGCAGTCCTCGGGACACCGTTTTAAAAGGTGACCAGCACTTC	CASSPRDTVLKGDQHF
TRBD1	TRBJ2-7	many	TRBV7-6	TGTGCCAGCAGCTTAGGGACAGGAGTAAGCGAGCAGTACTTC	CASSLGTGVSEQYF
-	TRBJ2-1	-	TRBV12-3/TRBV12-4	TGTGCCAGCAGTTTAGCGAGGGATTATGAGCAGTTCTTC	CASSLARDYEQFF
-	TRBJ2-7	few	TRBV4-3	TGCGCCAGCAGCCAAGGATTTGGAGTCGCCTACGAGCAGTACTTC	CASSQGFGVAYEQYF
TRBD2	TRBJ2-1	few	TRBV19	TGTGCCAGTACCCCGAGCGGGAGGGGGTACAATGAGCAGTTCTTC	CASTPSGRGYNEQFF
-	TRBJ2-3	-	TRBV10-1	TGCGCCAGCAGTGACAGTTCTACCACAGATACGCAGTATTTT	CASSDSSTTDTQYF
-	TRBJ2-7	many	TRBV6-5	TGTGCCAGCAGTTACTCGTCGGGCTCCCCTTACGAGCAGTACTTC	CASSYSSGSPYEQYF
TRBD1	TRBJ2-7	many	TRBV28	TGTGCCAGCAGTCCCGACAGGGTGGGTCTGGCCTACGAGCAGTACTTC	CASSPDRVGLAYEQYF
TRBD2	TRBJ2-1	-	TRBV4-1	TGCGCCAGCAGCCAGGGACTATCTAATGAGCAGTTCTTC	CASSQGLSNEQFF
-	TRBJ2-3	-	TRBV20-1	TGCGGTGGGTCCAAAGACACAGATACGCAGTATTTT	CGGSKDTDTQYF
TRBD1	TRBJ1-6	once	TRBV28	TGTGCCAGCAGTTCAAGAGGACAGGGTAGTTCACTCCTCCACTTT	CASSSRGQGSSLLHF
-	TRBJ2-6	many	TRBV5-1	TGCGCCAGCAGCTCCCGGGCCGAACAAACTGGGGCCAACGTCCTGACTTTC	CASSSRAEQTGANVLTF
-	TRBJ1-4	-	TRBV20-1	TGCAGTGCTAAAGGGGAGGGGGTGATGGAAAAACTGTTTTTT	CSAKGEGVMEKLFF
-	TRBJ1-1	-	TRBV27	TGTGCCAGCAGTTCAGGTACTGAAGCTATCTTT	CASSSGTEAIF
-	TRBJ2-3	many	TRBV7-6	TGTGCCAGCAGCTCGCCCTCTGCGGGTGGCACAGATACGCAGTATTTT	CASSSPSAGGTDTQYF
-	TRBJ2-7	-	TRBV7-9	TGTGCCAGCAGCTTAGCTTACCAGGGCGACGAGCAGTACTTC	CASSLAYQGDEQYF
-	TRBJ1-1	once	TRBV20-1	TGCAGTGCTCCTCGGGACGCCACTGAAGCTTTCTTT	CSAPRDATEAFF
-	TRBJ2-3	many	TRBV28	TGTGCCAGCAGTGCTCCGGGACGAAACACAGATACGCAGTATTTT	CASSAPGRNTDTQYF
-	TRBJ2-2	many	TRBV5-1	TGCGCCAGCAGCTTGGCAGGACCCCTCGCCGGGGAGCTGTTTTTT	CASSLAGPLAGELFF
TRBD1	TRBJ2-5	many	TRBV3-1	TGTGCCAGCAGCCTATCCCGGGACAGCGAAGAGACCCAGTACTTC	CASSLSRDSEETQYF
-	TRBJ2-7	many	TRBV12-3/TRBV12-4	TGTGCCAGCAGTTTTGGAGCCTACGAGCAGTACTTC	CASSFGAYEQYF
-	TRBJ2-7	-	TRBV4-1	TGCGCCAGCAGCCAAGACCGTGGGGGGCACGAGCAGTACTTC	CASSQDRGGHEQYF
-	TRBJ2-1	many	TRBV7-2	TGTGCCAGCAGCCAAAGTATCTCCTACAATGAGCAGTTCTTC	CASSQSISYNEQFF
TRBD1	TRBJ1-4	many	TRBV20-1	TGCAGTGCTAGAGTACAGGGGTACGATGAAAAACTGTTTTTT	CSARVQGYDEKLFF
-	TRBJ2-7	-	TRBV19	TGTGCCAGCCATCAGGGGAACGAGCAGTACTTC	CASHQGNEQYF
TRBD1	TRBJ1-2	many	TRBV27	TGTGCCAGCGGAAAACAGGGACAGCCCTATGGCTACACCTTC	CASGKQGQPYGYTF
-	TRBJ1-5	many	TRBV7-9	TGTGCCAGCAGCTTGGAGGGGCCTATTAATCAGCCCCAGCATTTT	CASSLEGPINQPQHF
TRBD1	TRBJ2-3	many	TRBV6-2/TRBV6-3	TGTGCCAGCAGTTACTCGCAGGGGGCTAAAGATACGCAGTATTTT	CASSYSQGAKDTQYF
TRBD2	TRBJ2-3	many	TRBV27	TGTGCCAGCAGTTACCTAGCGGGGACCGGCACAGATACGCAGTATTTT	CASSYLAGTGTDTQYF
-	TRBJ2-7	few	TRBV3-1	TGTGCCAGCAGCCAACAATTTGAAGAGCAGTACTTC	CASSQQFEEQYF
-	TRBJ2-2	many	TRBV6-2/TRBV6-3	TGTGCCAGCAGTTCATTAAAAGGAGCAGAGAACACCGGGGAGCTGTTTTTT	CASSSLKGAENTGELFF
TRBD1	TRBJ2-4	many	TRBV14	TGTGCCAGCAGCCAAGACCCGGGACAGGGACACTTAGCCAAAAACATTCAGTACTTC	CASSQDPGQGHLAKNIQYF
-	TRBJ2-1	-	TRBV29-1	TGCAGCGTTGAATCCGTGTCAGGGCTTGATGAGCAGTTCTTC	CSVESVSGLDEQFF
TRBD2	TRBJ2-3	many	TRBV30	TGTGCCTGGTCTAGCGGGGGGGAGACAGATACGCAGTATTTT	CAWSSGGETDTQYF
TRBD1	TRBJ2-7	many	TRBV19	TGTGCCAGTAGTGCACAGGGGGCAGAATACGAGCAGTACTTC	CASSAQGAEYEQYF
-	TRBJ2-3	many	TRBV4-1	TGCGCCAGCAGCCAAGAGGGGTTCGGGACAGATACGCAGTATTTT	CASSQEGFGTDTQYF
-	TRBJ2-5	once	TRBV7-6	TGTGCCAGCAGCTCAAGGGGCGAAGAGACCCAGTACTTC	CASSSRGEETQYF
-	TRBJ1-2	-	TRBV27	TGTGCCAGCAGTTTGCGGGGCTCAGACTATGGCTACACCTTC	CASSLRGSDYGYTF
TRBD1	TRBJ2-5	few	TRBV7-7	TGTGCCAGCAGCTTAACTCTCGGACAGGGATTCCAAGAGACCCAGTACTTC	CASSLTLGQGFQETQYF
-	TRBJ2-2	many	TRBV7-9	TGTGCCAGCAGCTTTGAGGACACCGGGGAGCTGTTTTTT	CASSFEDTGELFF